This TCR beta chain was identified in a study of beta chain features in type 1 diabetes. Study-wide context: All samples yielded some 110 million examined sorted cells. Findings and limits, study-wide: It was among patients, rather than healthy donors, that naive, central memory and Treg TCRB repertoires appeared more similar. Shortening that was moderate but significant affected the TCRB CDR3s of Type 1 diabetes patients in all four CD4+ subsets.

TCRB transcripts that were expressed got sequenced, as all of the isolated RNA had been reverse transcribed. The method was immunoSEQ multiplex PCR; TCRdb's version includes in-frame clones alone and lacks a portion of them. The sample lists some 160,000 clones, about 9% seen once, with over 0.45% in the top ten. This CDR3 is built from 14 residues. Germline-derived CDR1 and CDR2 are SQVTM and ANQGSEA. The germline V and J ends were trimmed by 5 bases and 4 bases, with 17 bases remaining between them. This clone was counted between two and nine times. Its target is not known. This chain connects TRBV29-1 to TRBJ1-2, with D unresolved. The specimen was central memory CD4+ T cells from blood. The receptor's source is a woman in her late teens or twenties with type 1 diabetes. CDR3 sequence reads: CSVSSPKLGYGYTF. CDR3 DNA: TGCAGCGTTTCTTCCCCGAAACTAGGCTATGGCTACACCTTC.